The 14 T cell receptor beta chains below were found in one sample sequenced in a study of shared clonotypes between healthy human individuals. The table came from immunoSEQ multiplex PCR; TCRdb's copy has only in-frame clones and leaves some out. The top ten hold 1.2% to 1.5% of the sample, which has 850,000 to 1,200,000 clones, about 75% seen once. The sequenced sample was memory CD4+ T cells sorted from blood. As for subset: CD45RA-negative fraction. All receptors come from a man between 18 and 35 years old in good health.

This CDR3 reads CASSSDRGTGELFF. CDR3 DNA sequence: TGTGCCAGCAGTTCGGACAGGGGCACCGGGGAGCTGTTTTTT. The V gene is TRBV27, the J gene TRBJ2-2; TRBD1 aligns across 9 bases. The CDR3 runs 14 residues. The germline V gene encodes CDR1 MNHEY and CDR2 SMNVEV (reference sequence). V shed 4 bases, J shed 4 bases, and the junction held 1 base outside the gene matches.

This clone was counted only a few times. In DNA form, the CDR3 reads TGTGCCAGCAGCCTAACCACCAGGGGAAGAGGACTGAGTTCACCCCTCCACTTT. The encoded protein is CASSLTTRGRGLSSPLHF. The chain carries TRBV7-9 and TRBJ1-6; possibly TRBD1 for D (6 bases). CDR1 and CDR2 (germline): SEHNR, FQNEAQ (reference sequence). Trimming took off 5 bases at V and 9 bases at J, with 26 bases between the two ends. The CDR3 runs 18 residues. Combining the CDR3 with reference TRBV7-9 and TRBJ1-6 gives the whole variable domain DTGVSQNPRHKITKRGQNVTFRCDPISEHNRLYWYRQTLGQGPEFLTYFQNEAQLEKSRLLSDRFSAERPKGSFSTLEIQRTEQGDSAMYLCASSLTTRGRGLSSPLHFGNGTRLTVT.

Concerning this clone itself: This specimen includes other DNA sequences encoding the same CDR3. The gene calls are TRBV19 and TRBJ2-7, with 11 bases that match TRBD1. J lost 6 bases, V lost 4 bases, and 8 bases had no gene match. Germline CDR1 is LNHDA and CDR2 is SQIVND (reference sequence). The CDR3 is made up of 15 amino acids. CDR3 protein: CASSRLGQGAGEQYF. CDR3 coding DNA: TGTGCCAGTAGTAGATTAGGACAGGGGGCCGGCGAGCAGTACTTC.

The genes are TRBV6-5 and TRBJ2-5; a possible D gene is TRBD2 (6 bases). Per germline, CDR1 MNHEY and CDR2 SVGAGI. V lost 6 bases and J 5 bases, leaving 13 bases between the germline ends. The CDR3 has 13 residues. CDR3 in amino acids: CASRRGSGETQYF. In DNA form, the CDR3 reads TGTGCCAGCAGACGGGGGTCGGGTGAGACCCAGTACTTC.

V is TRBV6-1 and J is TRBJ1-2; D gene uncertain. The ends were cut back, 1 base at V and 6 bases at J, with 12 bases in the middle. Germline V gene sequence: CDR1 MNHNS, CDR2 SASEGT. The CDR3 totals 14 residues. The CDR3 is CASSEGTKRNGYTF. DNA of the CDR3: TGTGCCAGCAGTGAAGGGACCAAAAGGAATGGCTACACCTTC.

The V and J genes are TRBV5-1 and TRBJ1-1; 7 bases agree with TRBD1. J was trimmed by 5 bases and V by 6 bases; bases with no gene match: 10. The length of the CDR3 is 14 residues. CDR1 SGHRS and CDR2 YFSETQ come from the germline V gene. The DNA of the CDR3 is TGCGCCAGCAAAGCGGCGACAGGGCAAACTGAAGCTTTCTTT. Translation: CASKAATGQTEAFF.

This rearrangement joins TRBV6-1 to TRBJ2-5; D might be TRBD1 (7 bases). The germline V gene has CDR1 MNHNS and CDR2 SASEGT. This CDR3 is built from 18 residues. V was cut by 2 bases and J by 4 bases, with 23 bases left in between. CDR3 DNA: TGTGCCAGCAGTGAATCCCGGGTAGGCAGGGGGACTGGAGAGACCCAGTACTTC. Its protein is CASSESRVGRGTGETQYF.

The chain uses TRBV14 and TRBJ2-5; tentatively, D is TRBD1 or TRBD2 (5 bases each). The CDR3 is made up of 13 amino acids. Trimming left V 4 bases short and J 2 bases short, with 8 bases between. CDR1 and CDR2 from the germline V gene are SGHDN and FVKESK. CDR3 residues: CASSPWGQETQYF. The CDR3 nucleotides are TGTGCCAGCAGCCCCTGGGGGCAAGAGACCCAGTACTTC. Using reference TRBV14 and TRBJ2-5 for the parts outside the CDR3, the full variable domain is EAGVTQFPSHSVIEKGQTVTLRCDPISGHDNLYWYRRVMGKEIKFLLHFVKESKQDESGMPNNRFLAERTGGTYSTLKVQPAELEDSGVYFCASSPWGQETQYFGPGTRLLVL.

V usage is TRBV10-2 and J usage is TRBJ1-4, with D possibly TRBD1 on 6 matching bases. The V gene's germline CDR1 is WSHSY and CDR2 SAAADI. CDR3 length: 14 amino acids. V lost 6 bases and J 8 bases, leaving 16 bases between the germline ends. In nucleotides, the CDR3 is TGCGCCAGCAGCTGGACAGCAGGAGGAGAAAAACTGTTTTTT. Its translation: CASSWTAGGEKLFF.

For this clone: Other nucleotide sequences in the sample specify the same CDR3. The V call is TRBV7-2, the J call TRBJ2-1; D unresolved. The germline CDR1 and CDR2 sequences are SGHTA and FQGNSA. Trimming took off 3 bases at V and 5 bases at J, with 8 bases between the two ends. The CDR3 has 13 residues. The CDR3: CASSLLGNNEQFF. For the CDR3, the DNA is TGTGCCAGCAGCTTGCTAGGGAACAATGAGCAGTTCTTC.

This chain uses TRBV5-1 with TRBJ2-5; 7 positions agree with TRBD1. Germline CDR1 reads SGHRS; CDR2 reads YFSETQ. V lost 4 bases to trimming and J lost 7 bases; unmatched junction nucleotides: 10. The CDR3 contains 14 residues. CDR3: CASSPEDRPPTQYF. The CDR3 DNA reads TGCGCCAGCAGCCCGGAGGACAGGCCGCCGACCCAGTACTTC.

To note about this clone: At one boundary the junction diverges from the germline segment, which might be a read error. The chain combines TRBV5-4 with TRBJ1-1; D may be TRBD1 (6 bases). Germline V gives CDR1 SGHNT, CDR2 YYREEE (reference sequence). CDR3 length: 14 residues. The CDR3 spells CASRRTTGSTEASF. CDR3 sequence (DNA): TGTGCCAGCAGACGAACCACAGGGAGCACTGAAGCTTCCTTT. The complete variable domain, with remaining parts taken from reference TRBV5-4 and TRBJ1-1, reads ETGVTQSPTHLIKTRGQQVTLRCSSQSGHNTVSWYQQALGQGPQFIFQYYREEENGRGNFPPRFSGLQFPNYSSELNVNALELDDSALYLCASRRTTGSTEASFGQGTRLTVV.

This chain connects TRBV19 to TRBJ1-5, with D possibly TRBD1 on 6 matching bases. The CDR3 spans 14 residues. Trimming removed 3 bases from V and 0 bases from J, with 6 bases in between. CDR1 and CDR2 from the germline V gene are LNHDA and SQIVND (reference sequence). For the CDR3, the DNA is TGTGCCAGTAGTATGGGACATAGCAATCAGCCCCAGCATTTT. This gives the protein CASSMGHSNQPQHF.

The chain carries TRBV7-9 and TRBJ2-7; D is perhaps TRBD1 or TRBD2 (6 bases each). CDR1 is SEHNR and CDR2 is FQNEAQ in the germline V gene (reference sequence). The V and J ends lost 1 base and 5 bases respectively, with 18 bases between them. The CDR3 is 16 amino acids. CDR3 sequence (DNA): TGTGCCAGCAGCTTAGGCCATACGGGGGCTAGGGACGAGCAGTACTTC. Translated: CASSLGHTGARDEQYF.